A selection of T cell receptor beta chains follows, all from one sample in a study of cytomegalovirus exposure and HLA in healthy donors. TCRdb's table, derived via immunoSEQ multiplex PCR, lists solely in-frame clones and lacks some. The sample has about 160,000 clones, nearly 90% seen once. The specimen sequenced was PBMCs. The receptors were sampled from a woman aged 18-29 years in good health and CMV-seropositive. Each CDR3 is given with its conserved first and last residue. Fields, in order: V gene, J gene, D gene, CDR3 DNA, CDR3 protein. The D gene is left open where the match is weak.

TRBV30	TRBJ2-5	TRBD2	TGTGCCTCCTCGGGGCGGGAGGAAGAGACCCAGTACTTC	CASSGREEETQYF
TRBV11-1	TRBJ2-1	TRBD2	TGTGCCAGCAGCCTGGGACTAGCGGGCCCCAATGAGCAGTTCTTC	CASSLGLAGPNEQFF
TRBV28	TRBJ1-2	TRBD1	TGTGCCAGCAGTTCCACAGGGACAGATAACTATGGCTACACCTTC	CASSSTGTDNYGYTF
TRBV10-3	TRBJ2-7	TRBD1	TGTGCCATCAGTGAGAAGCCGACAGGGGTAGACGAGCAGTACTTC	CAISEKPTGVDEQYF
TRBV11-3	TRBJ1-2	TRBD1	TGTGCCAGCAGCCAAAATCGACAGGGAAGGTACGGCTACACCTTC	CASSQNRQGRYGYTF
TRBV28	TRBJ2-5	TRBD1	TGTGCCAGTCGCGGTTGGGACAGATCGGCGGAGACCCAGTACTTC	CASRGWDRSAETQYF
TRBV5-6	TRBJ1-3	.	TGTGCCAGCAGCTCCACAGGGAAGAGGTACGGAAACACCATATATTTT	CASSSTGKRYGNTIYF
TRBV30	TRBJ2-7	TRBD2	TGTGCCTGGAGGGGCAGCGGGAGGACCGGCGAGCAGTACTTC	CAWRGSGRTGEQYF
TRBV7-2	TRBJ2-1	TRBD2	TGTGCCAGCAGTACGGGACTAGCGGGCCCGAATGAGCAGTTCTTC	CASSTGLAGPNEQFF
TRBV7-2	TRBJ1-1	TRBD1	TGTGCCAGCAGCTTAGCCGCCAGGACAGGGACTAATGAAGCTTTCTTT	CASSLAARTGTNEAFF
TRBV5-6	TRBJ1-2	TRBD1	TGTGCCAGCAGCTCTTCGGGGACAGCTTATGGCTACACCTTC	CASSSSGTAYGYTF